The 23 T cell receptor beta chains reported below all come from one sample, sequenced in a study of cytomegalovirus exposure and HLA in healthy donors. The PCR used 60 Vbeta and 13 Jbeta primers. Libraries were prepared by immunoSEQ multiplex PCR; TCRdb keeps only in-frame clonotypes and omits some of them. The data hold under 200,000 clones, with about 77% observed a single time. Source material: PBMCs. These receptors were taken from a woman aged 45-65 years in good health and CMV-seronegative.

J is TRBJ1-6 and V is TRBV7-2; D gene ambiguous. The germline gives CDR1 SGHTA, CDR2 FQGNSA. V dropped 5 bases and J dropped 6 bases, with 8 bases sitting between them. The CDR3 is 13 amino acids. The CDR3 spells CASSVTFNSPLHF. CDR3 DNA: TGTGCCAGCAGCGTAACATTTAATTCACCCCTCCACTTT.

This clone appeared once. The chain combines TRBV5-1 with TRBJ1-4; D might be TRBD1 (5 bases). Germline V gives CDR1 SGHRS, CDR2 YFSETQ. V was clipped by 1 base and J by 3 bases, with 10 bases between them. The CDR3 contains 15 residues. CDR3 amino acids: CASSLQGAANEKLFF. Written as DNA, the CDR3 is TGCGCCAGCAGCTTGCAAGGGGCGGCTAATGAAAAACTGTTTTTT.

V is TRBV7-9 and J is TRBJ1-4, with D perhaps matching TRBD1 (5 bases). Germline loops: CDR1 SEHNR, CDR2 FQNEAQ (reference sequence). The CDR3 has 14 residues. The V end was cut by 2 bases, the J end by 5 bases, with 9 bases between. The CDR3 sequence is CASSLTTENEKLFF. The CDR3 nucleotides are TGTGCCAGCAGCTTAACGACAGAAAATGAAAAACTGTTTTTT.

This clone occurred a few times. The rearrangement links TRBV28 to TRBJ1-4; the D is unclear. There are 11 residues in the CDR3. Trimming took 3 bases from V and 10 from J, leaving 6 bases between them. Germline CDR1 is MDHEN and CDR2 is SYDVKM. The CDR3 DNA reads as TGTGCCAGCAGTTTTTTCAGAAAACTGTTTTTT. Residues: CASSFFRKLFF.

The chain links TRBV11-2 to TRBJ2-7; D might be TRBD1 (5 bases). The V gene's germline CDR1 is SGHAT and CDR2 FQNNGV. The CDR3 length is 14 residues. V shed 3 bases and J shed 4 bases, with 13 bases lying between them. The CDR3 spells CASSLADRKYEQYF. In nucleotides, the CDR3 is TGTGCCAGCAGCTTGGCCGACAGAAAGTACGAGCAGTACTTC.

The chain combines TRBV25-1 with TRBJ2-2, with 8 nucleotides matching TRBD2. CDR1 MGHDK and CDR2 SYGVNS come from the germline V gene. The CDR3 covers 14 residues. After removal of 7 bases from V and 4 bases from J, the junction contained 5 bases not matched to a gene. The CDR3 protein is CASTGTSRTGELFF. CDR3 nucleotide sequence: TGTGCCAGCACGGGGACTAGTCGCACCGGGGAGCTGTTTTTT. The full variable domain, in which reference TRBV25-1 and TRBJ2-2 provide the parts outside the CDR3, is EADIYQTPRYLVIGTGKKITLECSQTMGHDKMYWYQQDPGMELHLIHYSYGVNSTEKGDLSSESTVSRIRTEHFPLTLESARPSHTSQYLCASTGTSRTGELFFGEGSRLTVL.

V gene TRBV18 combines with J gene TRBJ2-5, with D perhaps matching TRBD2 (6 bases). Germline values: CDR1 KGHSH, CDR2 LQKENI. This CDR3 comprises 14 residues. V shed 3 bases and J shed 5 bases, with 13 bases lying between them. CDR3 region: CASSPPGVWETQYF. Here the CDR3 DNA reads TGTGCCAGCTCACCCCCGGGAGTTTGGGAGACCCAGTACTTC. The variable domain in full, completed from reference TRBV18 and TRBJ2-5, reads NAGVMQNPRHLVRRRGQEARLRCSPMKGHSHVYWYRQLPEEGLKFMVYLQKENIIDESGMPKERFSAEFPKEGPSILRIQQVVRGDSAAYFCASSPPGVWETQYFGPGTRLLVL.

This chain connects TRBV5-5 to TRBJ2-5; TRBD1 aligns across 8 bases. Looked up from germline, CDR1 is SGHKS and CDR2 is YYEKEE (reference sequence). Germline trimming cut 5 bases from V and 5 bases from J; bases unmatched to any gene: 8. The CDR3 is 14 amino acids. The CDR3 DNA sequence: TGTGCCAGCAGTCTGCAGGGGGCTTGGGAGACCCAGTACTTC. Its translation: CASSLQGAWETQYF.

This clone has just one count. J is TRBJ2-5 and V is TRBV20-1; D call uncertain. The CDR3 runs 11 residues. CDR1 is DFQATT and CDR2 is SNEGSKA in the germline V gene (reference sequence). The V gene lost 6 bases and the J gene lost 1 base, with 6 bases spanning the gap. The CDR3 reads CSARVQETQYF. The CDR3, as DNA: TGCAGTGCCCGGGTCCAAGAGACCCAGTACTTC.

CDR3 coding DNA: TGTGCCAGCTCACCTATGAAAACGGGGGAGACTAGCACAGATACGCAGTATTTT. The encoded protein is CASSPMKTGETSTDTQYF. The gene calls are TRBV18 and TRBJ2-3, with a possible D match to TRBD2 (6 bases). This CDR3 spans 18 amino acids. From germline, CDR1 is KGHSH and CDR2 LQKENI. With 3 bases removed from V and 0 bases from J, the gap between germline ends came to 19 bases.

The J gene is TRBJ1-2, the V gene TRBV6-5; no clear D gene. Trimming shortened V by 2 bases and J by 7 bases, and 11 bases separated the two germline ends. CDR1 and CDR2 (germline): MNHEY, SVGAGI. The CDR3 is 13 amino acids. CDR3 in DNA: TGTGCCAGCAGTTACCTGGAAGGAGGTGGCTACACCTTC. This gives the protein CASSYLEGGGYTF.

This clone was picked up one time. V is TRBV28 and J is TRBJ1-2, with TRBD1 matching over 8 bases. The junction had 4 bases not matched to a gene; V was cut back by 0 bases and J by 7 bases. The CDR3 runs to 14 residues. Germline CDR1 and CDR2: MDHEN and SYDVKM. CDR3 sequence reads: CASSLWQGASGYTF. In DNA form, the CDR3 reads TGTGCCAGCAGTTTATGGCAGGGGGCTAGTGGCTACACCTTC.

The chain combines TRBV5-4 with TRBJ2-3; D perhaps matches TRBD1 (5 bases). From germline, CDR1 is SGHNT and CDR2 YYREEE (reference sequence). V was trimmed by 2 bases and J by 5 bases, leaving 12 bases between them. The CDR3 is 14 residues long. The CDR3 DNA reads TGTGCCAGCAGCTTCGCCGGCAGGGAAGATACGCAGTATTTT. Protein: CASSFAGREDTQYF.

The chain has TRBV6-6 and TRBJ2-1, with TRBD2 identical over 8 bases. Germline CDR1 and CDR2: MNHNY and SVGAGI (reference sequence). This CDR3 comprises 16 residues. The junction had 16 bases not matched to a gene; V was cut back by 7 bases and J by 8 bases. The CDR3 DNA sequence: TGTGCCAGCACGGCCGGGGGGGGGAGGTTGATCCATGAGCAGTTCTTC. Translating it yields CASTAGGGRLIHEQFF.

The chain has TRBV19 and TRBJ2-1; TRBD1 agrees at 10 bases. V shed 3 bases, J shed 4 bases, and the junction held 6 bases outside the gene matches. This CDR3 is 16 amino acids long. Germline CDR1 is LNHDA and CDR2 is SQIVND (reference sequence). CDR3 protein: CASSILRQGAYNEQFF. Written as DNA, the CDR3 is TGTGCCAGTAGTATCCTCAGACAGGGGGCTTACAATGAGCAGTTCTTC. Full variable domain (missing parts from reference TRBV19 and TRBJ2-1): DGGITQSPKYLFRKEGQNVTLSCEQNLNHDAMYWYRQDPGQGLRLIYYSQIVNDFQKGDIAEGYSVSREKKESFPLTVTSAQKNPTAFYLCASSILRQGAYNEQFFGPGTRLTVL.

About this clone itself: The same CDR3 is also encoded by other DNA sequences in this sample. V is TRBV7-9 and J is TRBJ2-7, with TRBD2 identical over 14 bases. Germline-derived CDR1 and CDR2 are SEHNR and FQNEAQ (reference sequence). The CDR3 covers 18 residues. V was clipped by 5 bases and J by 6 bases; unmatched bases: 15. DNA of the CDR3: TGTGCCAGCAGCCTAACGACTAGCGGGAGGGCCTCTGTGCCCGAGCAGTACTTC. This translates into CASSLTTSGRASVPEQYF.

CDR3 in amino acids: CASSRFGLAGEGIYEQYF. The CDR3 DNA reads as TGCGCCAGCAGCCGCTTTGGACTAGCGGGGGAGGGAATCTACGAGCAGTACTTC. V and J are TRBV4-1 and TRBJ2-7, with 13 nucleotides matching TRBD2. The CDR3 sequence is 18 residues long. V lost 4 bases to trimming and J lost 3 bases; unmatched junction nucleotides: 12. Germline V CDR1 and CDR2: MGHRA, YSYEKL.

Note on this clone: The sample has other DNA sequences that encode this CDR3 too. V gene TRBV5-1 combines with J gene TRBJ2-3; D is unresolved. In germline, CDR1 is SGHRS, CDR2 YFSETQ. Trimming left V 4 bases short and J 0 bases short, with 3 bases between. The CDR3 totals 12 residues. CDR3 amino acids: CASSLSTDTQYF. CDR3 DNA sequence: TGCGCCAGCAGCCTAAGCACAGATACGCAGTATTTT.

This clone showed up just once. The J gene is TRBJ2-6, the V gene TRBV18; 8 bases agree with TRBD2. Trimming removed 3 bases from V and 0 bases from J; junction bases left unmatched: 4. Germline CDR1 reads KGHSH; CDR2 reads LQKENI. The CDR3 sequence is 17 residues long. CDR3 protein: CASSPRGGSSGANVLTF. In nucleotides, the CDR3 is TGTGCCAGCTCACCCCGCGGGGGGTCCTCTGGGGCCAACGTCCTGACTTTC.

This chain joins TRBV5-6 and TRBJ1-5, with D hard to call. This CDR3 comprises 13 residues. Trimming pared 2 bases from V and 0 bases from J, leaving 3 bases between. From germline, CDR1 is SGHDT and CDR2 YYEEEE. In nucleotides, the CDR3 is TGTGCCAGCAGCTTCCGTAGCAATCAGCCCCAGCATTTT. This encodes CASSFRSNQPQHF. The full variable domain, rest sourced from reference TRBV5-6 and TRBJ1-5, is DAGVTQSPTHLIKTRGQQVTLRCSPKSGHDTVSWYQQALGQGPQFIFQYYEEEERQRGNFPDRFSGHQFPNYSSELNVNALLLGDSALYLCASSFRSNQPQHFGDGTRLSIL.

The CDR3 DNA reads TGTGCCAGCAGCCAACACGTACAGGGTTACAATGAGCAGTTCTTC. It encodes CASSQHVQGYNEQFF. This chain links TRBV6-6 with TRBJ2-1; D perhaps matches TRBD1 (6 bases). The germline gives CDR1 MNHNY, CDR2 SVGAGI (reference sequence). CDR3 length: 15 amino acids. V was shortened by 6 bases and J by 4 bases, with 16 bases between the two germline ends.

The chain carries TRBV4-2 and TRBJ2-1; TRBD2 agrees at 11 bases. Germline trimming cut 4 bases from V and 4 bases from J; bases unmatched to any gene: 3. Germline V gives CDR1 LGHNA, CDR2 YNFKEQ. The CDR3 length is 15 residues. CDR3 sequence (DNA): TGTGCCAGCAGCCCTTTAGCGGGAGGGTACAATGAGCAGTTCTTC. This codes for CASSPLAGGYNEQFF.

This sequence joins TRBV4-3 and TRBJ1-5; tentative D call: TRBD1 (6 bases). CDR3 size: 15 residues. Trimming pared 1 base from V and 5 bases from J, leaving 12 bases between. The V gene's germline CDR1 is LGHNA and CDR2 YSLEER. CDR3 amino acids: CASSQGIDRYQPQHF. The CDR3 nucleotides are TGCGCCAGCAGCCAAGGGATCGACAGGTATCAGCCCCAGCATTTT.